These T cell receptor beta chains were read from a single sample in a study of CD4 and CD8 cells across lung adenocarcinoma regions. From the PCR reads, TCRdb called clonotypes with MiXCR, one entry per CDR3 protein. The top ten clones hold about three fifths of a sample with about 16,000 distinct CDR3 sequences, 51% of them seen once. Sequencing used CD8+ T cells from the center of a lung tumor. These receptor sequences come from a female donor with lung adenocarcinoma. The CD4 and CD8 labels of this study may be unreliable. Each CDR3 is given with its conserved first and last residue. The D gene is left open where the match is weak. The size field is filled for only some rows; it gives once, few, many or a size class.

V	D	size	length	J	CDR3	DNA
TRBV3-1	.	.	14	TRBJ2-1	CASRLVGGGNEQFF	TGTGCCAGCAGGTTAGTGGGAGGGGGTAATGAGCAGTTCTTC
TRBV7-2	TRBD2	.	15	TRBJ2-4	CGSVPGGTATDTQYF	TGTGGCAGCGTCCCGGGGGGGACTGCCACAGACACTCAGTACTTC
TRBV6-1	.	once	18	TRBJ2-7	CASTPEGGGGGGTETQYF	TGTGCCAGCACCCCCGAGGGGGGAGGGGGCGGTGGCACAGAGACGCAGTACTTC
TRBV10-3	.	.	13	TRBJ2-2	CAIRTSNTGELFF	TGTGCCATCAGGACATCGAACACCGGGGAGCTGTTTTTT
TRBV27	.	.	13	TRBJ1-3	CASSLSPGNTIYF	TGTGCCAGCAGTTTATCACCTGGAAACACCATATATTTT
TRBV6-1	.	once	12	TRBJ2-4	CAGSGVQETQYF	TGTGCCGGGAGTGGTGTCCAAGAGACGCAGTACTTC
TRBV4-1	TRBD2	.	15	TRBJ2-4	CASSPPLGGKNIQYF	TGCGCCAGCAGCCCCCCGTTGGGAGGGAAAAACATTCAGTACTTC
TRBV4-1	.	once	13	TRBJ1-1	CASSQSLNTEAFF	TGCGCCAGCAGCCAAAGCCTGAACACTGAAGCTTTCTTT
TRBV6-5	.	.	14	TRBJ2-1	CASRNTRSVWIQFF	TGTGCCAGCAGAAACACGAGGAGCGTATGGATACAGTTCTTC
TRBV10-1	TRBD1	many	15	TRBJ2-5	CASSESGTGVVTQYF	TGCGCCAGCAGTGAGTCCGGGACAGGGGTTGTGACCCAGTACTTC
TRBV4-1	TRBD1	.	14	TRBJ2-1	CASSLGTDYNEQFF	TGCGCCAGCAGCCTTGGGACAGACTACAATGAGCAGTTCTTC
TRBV6-1	.	.	10	TRBJ2-5	CGSGSDTQYF	TGTGGCAGTGGGTCAGATACCCAGTATTTC
TRBV25-1	TRBD2	medium-sized	19	TRBJ2-7	CASSGRLAGGPRRLGEQYF	TGTGCCAGCAGTGGCCGACTAGCGGGGGGGCCCCGCCGATTGGGCGAGCAGTACTTC
TRBV7-2	TRBD1	.	14	TRBJ1-1	CASSARQGDTEAFF	TGTGCCAGCAGCGCTAGACAGGGTGACACTGAAGCTTTCTTT
TRBV7-2	.	.	15	TRBJ2-3	CAGGPGGGAPDTQYF	TGTGCCGGGGGCCCTGGGGGGGGTGCCCCAGATACGCAGTATTTT
TRBV24-1	TRBD2	.	14	TRBJ2-1	CATSDPGLATGQFF	TGTGCCACCAGTGATCCAGGACTAGCCACCGGGCAGTTCTTC
TRBV11-3	TRBD1	few	14	TRBJ2-5	CASSLGTGGETQYF	TGTGCCAGCAGCTTAGGGACAGGGGGCGAGACCCAGTACTTC
TRBV6-1	.	.	14	TRBJ2-5	CASSSRPGGETQYF	TGTGCCAGCAGTAGTCGTCCAGGCGGGGAGACCCAGTACTTC
TRBV6-2/TRBV6-3	TRBD2	few	13	TRBJ2-7	CASSRPGGGEQYF	TGTGCCAGCAGCCGCCCGGGGGGAGGCGAGCAGTACTTC
TRBV27	.	.	15	TRBJ2-3	CASSSGRCGKDTQYF	TGTGCCAGCAGTTCGGGGCGGTGCGGCAAAGATACTCAGTACTTT
TRBV6-1	TRBD1	once	16	TRBJ1-5	CASSEEDRGGYQPHHF	TGTGCCAGCAGTGAAGAGGACAGGGGAGGCTATCAGCCCCACCACTTT
TRBV20-1	.	.	12	TRBJ2-1	CSARDVANEQFF	TGCAGTGCTAGAGATGTAGCTAATGAGCAGTTCTTC
TRBV6-1	.	.	15	TRBJ2-5	CARGYRGHDPDTQYF	TGTGCCAGGGGGTATCGGGGCCATGACCCAGATACGCAGTACTTC
TRBV12-3/TRBV12-4	.	.	19	TRBJ2-6	CASSARQVGPLSGANVLTF	TGTGCCAGCAGTGCTCGCCAGGTCGGTCCGCTGTCTGGGGCCAACGTCCTGACTTTC
TRBV14	TRBD1	few	17	TRBJ1-6	CASSQRQGSSYNSPLHF	TGTGCCAGCAGCCAAAGACAGGGAAGCTCCTATAATTCACCCCTCCACTTT
TRBV6-4	TRBD2	.	15	TRBJ2-3	CASSDSGGPTDTQYF	TGTGCCAGCAGTGACAGCGGGGGGCCCACAGATACGCAGTATTTT
TRBV24-1	.	many	18	TRBJ2-1	CATSDRRGTGRTYNEQFF	TGTGCCACCAGTGATCGCAGGGGCACAGGCCGTACCTACAATGAGCAGTTCTTC
TRBV5-1	TRBD1	.	15	TRBJ2-5	CASNPGQGWQETQYF	TGCGCCAGCAACCCAGGACAGGGGTGGCAAGAGACCCAGTACTTC
TRBV7-3	.	few	14	TRBJ1-6	CASSRDTHDSPLHF	TGTGCCAGCAGCCGGGACACCCATGATTCACCCCTCCACTTT
TRBV7-2	.	.	14	TRBJ2-4	CASSLAVAKNIQYF	TGTGCCAGCAGCTTAGCGGTAGCCAAAAACATTCAGTACTTC
TRBV27	.	.	13	TRBJ2-7	CASSLGRDHEQYF	TGTGCCAGCAGTTTGGGCAGGGACCACGAGCAGTACTTC
TRBV7-2	.	few	18	TRBJ2-1	CASSLEPPAGGLSNEQFF	TGTGCCAGCAGCTTAGAGCCCCCAGCGGGTGGTCTAAGCAATGAGCAGTTCTTC
TRBV27	TRBD2	.	15	TRBJ2-7	CASSYTAGAIYEQYF	TGTGCCAGCAGTTATACAGCGGGAGCGATCTACGAGCAGTACTTC
TRBV10-1	.	many	12	TRBJ2-7	CASSESYGATVF	TGCGCCAGCAGTGAGTCCTACGGAGCAACGGTCTTC
TRBV6-5	.	.	14	TRBJ2-5	CASSYGQGGETQYF	TGTGCCAGCAGTTACGGGCAGGGCGGGGAGACCCAGTATTTC
TRBV6-2/TRBV6-3	TRBD2	.	13	TRBJ2-1	CASAALAGSEQFF	TGTGCCAGCGCCGCACTAGCGGGAAGCGAGCAGTTCTTC
TRBV6-2/TRBV6-3	.	.	13	TRBJ2-1	CASQSGFYNEQFF	TGTGCCAGTCAGTCGGGGTTCTACAATGAGCAGTTCTTC
TRBV9	TRBD2	.	14	TRBJ2-3	CASSRRGVTDTQYF	TGTGCCAGCAGCCGACGGGGGGTCACAGATACGCAGTATTTT
TRBV29-1	.	.	11	TRBJ1-2	CSVPDRNGYTF	TGCAGCGTTCCCGACAGGAATGGCTACACCTTC
TRBV10-3	.	once	14	TRBJ2-4	CGGRGQRAKNIQYF	TGTGGCGGCCGGGGGCAGCGAGCCAAAAACATTCAGTACTTC
TRBV11-3	.	many	15	TRBJ2-3	CASSLRPYGGDTQYF	TGTGCCAGCAGCTTAAGGCCTTATGGCGGAGATACGCAGTATTTT
TRBV6-5	TRBD1	few	17	TRBJ2-3	CASSYASGGSSTDTQYF	TGTGCCAGCAGTTACGCCTCAGGGGGATCAAGCACAGATACGCAGTATTTT
TRBV6-1	TRBD2	.	19	TRBJ2-1	CASSEAGLAGGGSYNEQFF	TGTGCCAGCAGTGAAGCGGGGCTAGCGGGAGGTGGCTCCTACAATGAGCAGTTCTTC
TRBV15	.	few	13	TRBJ2-7	CATSREVNYEQYF	TGTGCCACCAGCAGAGAGGTTAACTACGAGCAGTACTTC
TRBV25-1	.	many	15	TRBJ2-1	CASSEQGQGFNEQFF	TGTGCCAGCAGTGAGCAGGGGCAAGGGTTCAATGAGCAGTTCTTC
TRBV6-5	TRBD2	few	13	TRBJ2-1	CASSYASGSPQFF	TGTGCCAGCAGTTATGCTAGCGGGAGTCCTCAGTTCTTC
TRBV6-1	.	.	12	TRBJ2-1	CATNRVRNEQFF	TGTGCCACTAACAGGGTGAGGAATGAGCAGTTCTTC